These T cell receptor beta chains were read from a single sample in a study of early T cells in non-severe SARS-CoV-2 infection. TCRdb fed the 5' RACE reads into MiXCR, producing one record per CDR3 protein. Here the sample spans about 62,000 distinct CDR3 sequences, roughly 8.8% being singletons. Source material: whole blood. Every receptor here comes from an adult who was a healthcare worker with PCR-confirmed SARS-CoV-2 infection or an uninfected control (not recorded which). The CDR3 runs from the conserved cysteine through the conserved F or W. A D gene is named only where the DNA matches it firmly. Size tells how often a clone was seen (once, few, many) or the class of an expanded clone, and some rows leave it out.

V gene	D gene	J gene	clone size	CDR3 DNA	CDR3 protein
TRBV4-1	TRBD2	TRBJ2-1	.	TGCGCCAGCAGCCAAGATGTAGCGGGGAGGGAGCAGTTCTTC	CASSQDVAGREQFF
TRBV19	TRBD1	TRBJ1-1	few	TGTGCCAGTAGTCCCTTGCGGGACAGGGATGCTAACACTGAAGCTTTCTTT	CASSPLRDRDANTEAFF
TRBV7-3	.	TRBJ2-5	few	TGTGCCAGCAGCTTAATGGGCCAAGAGACCCAGTACTTC	CASSLMGQETQYF
TRBV9	.	TRBJ1-2	.	TGTGCCAGCAGCCCCAGTGGAGGAGGGGCCTCCTATGGCTACACCTTC	CASSPSGGGASYGYTF
TRBV9	.	TRBJ2-5	few	TGTGCCAGCAGCGGACCGCGCGGTACCCAGTACTTC	CASSGPRGTQYF
TRBV25-1	.	TRBJ2-3	many	TGTGCCAGCAGTGCTACAGGTCCGGATACGCAGTATTTT	CASSATGPDTQYF
TRBV10-3	TRBD2	TRBJ2-1	few	TGTGCCATCAGCGGGGGGGCGGTTGAGCAGTTCTTC	CAISGGAVEQFF
TRBV29-1	.	TRBJ1-3	few	TGCAGCGCCGAAAGAGGGACTGGGGGAAACACCATATATTTT	CSAERGTGGNTIYF
TRBV10-3	.	TRBJ1-1	.	TGTGCCATCAGAGTCGGTGTTGGGGGGACTAACACTGAAGCTTTCTTT	CAIRVGVGGTNTEAFF
TRBV12-3/TRBV12-4	TRBD1	TRBJ2-4	many	TGTGCCAGCAGTCACCGGGACAGGGAGGCCTTATTAGCCAAAAACATTCAGTACTTC	CASSHRDREALLAKNIQYF
TRBV7-7	TRBD2	TRBJ2-2	.	TGTGCCAGCAGCTCCCTAGCGGGGGGCTTCGGGGAGCTGTTTTTT	CASSSLAGGFGELFF
TRBV6-1	.	TRBJ2-5	.	TGTGCCAGCAGTGAACTTCCAAGACATCTACAAGAGACCCAGTACTTC	CASSELPRHLQETQYF
TRBV11-2	TRBD2	TRBJ2-5	many	TGTGCCAGCAGCCGTCCACTAGCGGGGGTCGGAGAGACCCAGTACTTC	CASSRPLAGVGETQYF
TRBV27	.	TRBJ1-3	many	TGTGCCAGTCAGAAGGACGGTTTCTCTGGAAACACCATATATTTT	CASQKDGFSGNTIYF
TRBV5-1	.	TRBJ2-5	few	TGCGCCAGCAGAAAACAAGAGACCCAGTACTTC	CASRKQETQYF
TRBV29-1	.	TRBJ1-3	.	TGCAGCGTTGAAGAGTGGCCGGGCGCGGGCAGAAACACCATATATTTT	CSVEEWPGAGRNTIYF
TRBV27	TRBD1	TRBJ2-3	many	TGTGCCAGCAGTTTATACAGGGGGATCGGCACAGATACGCAGTATTTT	CASSLYRGIGTDTQYF
TRBV28	TRBD2	TRBJ2-5	.	TGTGCCAGCTCGGAGCGGGGGGCCGGAGAGACCCAGTACTTC	CASSERGAGETQYF
TRBV7-2	.	TRBJ1-5	many	TGTGCCAGCAGCTCATGGGGCCTTCCAACAGCCCAGCATTTT	CASSSWGLPTAQHF
TRBV4-2	.	TRBJ2-1	.	TGTGCCAGCAGCCAAGATGGGGGGGCCTTCAATGAGCAGTTCTTC	CASSQDGGAFNEQFF
TRBV4-1	.	TRBJ2-2	few	TGCGCCAGCAGCCAAGTCAAGGGGTGGGGCGGGGAGCTGTTTTTT	CASSQVKGWGGELFF
TRBV5-6	.	TRBJ2-3	few	TGTGCCAGCAGCTTGAACGGCATGGGCACAGATACGCAGTATTTT	CASSLNGMGTDTQYF
TRBV24-1	.	TRBJ2-2	.	TGTGCCACCAGTGATGGGACACTGAACACCGGGGAGCTGTTTTTT	CATSDGTLNTGELFF
TRBV11-2	.	TRBJ2-2	few	TGTGCCAGCAGCTCTCTCCGGTTGGGCGCGAACACCGGGGAGCTGTTTTTT	CASSSLRLGANTGELFF
TRBV2	.	TRBJ1-4	.	TGTGCCAGCACGTATGTTAGCTCCTCGCTGTTTTTT	CASTYVSSSLFF
TRBV5-1	TRBD2	TRBJ2-5	.	TGCGCCAGCAGCTTGGCCGGGAGGGACGGCAAAACCCAAGAGACCCAGTACTTC	CASSLAGRDGKTQETQYF
TRBV7-9	.	TRBJ1-1	few	TGTGCCAGCAGCTTAGGAGACAGAGGGAGGGGCACTGAAGCTTTCTTT	CASSLGDRGRGTEAFF
TRBV9	.	TRBJ2-4	few	TGTGCCAGCAGCGTATCAACAGACACAAACATTCAGTACTTC	CASSVSTDTNIQYF
TRBV6-2/TRBV6-3	.	TRBJ2-1	many	TGTGCCAGCAGTTACGATGGGACTCCATACAATGAGCAGTTCTTC	CASSYDGTPYNEQFF
TRBV4-1	TRBD1	TRBJ2-3	few	TGCGCCAGCGCGGACAGGGACACAGATACGCAGTATTTT	CASADRDTDTQYF
TRBV11-2	TRBD1	TRBJ1-2	few	TGTGCCAGCAGCCACCTTGCGGCAGGACAGGGGGTTGGCTACACCTTC	CASSHLAAGQGVGYTF
TRBV5-1	.	TRBJ1-1	few	TGCGCCAGCAGCTTGGCCATGGGGGGCGCGAACACTGAAGCTTTCTTT	CASSLAMGGANTEAFF
TRBV20-1	.	TRBJ1-5	many	TGCAGTGCTAGAGGATGGCGGGATAGCAATCAGCCCCAGCATTTT	CSARGWRDSNQPQHF
TRBV6-5	TRBD2	TRBJ2-1	few	TGTGCCAGCAGTATTCTACCCGGGACTAGCGGATCCTCCTACAATGAGCAGTTCTTC	CASSILPGTSGSSYNEQFF